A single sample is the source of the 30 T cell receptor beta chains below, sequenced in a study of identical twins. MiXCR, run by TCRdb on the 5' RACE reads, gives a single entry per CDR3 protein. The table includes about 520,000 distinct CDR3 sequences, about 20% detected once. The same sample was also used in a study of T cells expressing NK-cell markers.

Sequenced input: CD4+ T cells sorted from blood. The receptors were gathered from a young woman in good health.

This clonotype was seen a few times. The CDR3 bases are TGTGCCACAGTAGACAGGGAGGCCTCACCCCTCCACTTT. It is translated as CATVDREASPLHF. The gene calls are TRBV2 and TRBJ1-6; TRBD1 aligns across 7 bases. Germline-derived CDR1 and CDR2 are SNHLY and FYNNEI. The J segment lost 10 bases and the V segment lost 10 bases, leaving 10 bases of the junction unmatched. The CDR3 runs 13 residues.

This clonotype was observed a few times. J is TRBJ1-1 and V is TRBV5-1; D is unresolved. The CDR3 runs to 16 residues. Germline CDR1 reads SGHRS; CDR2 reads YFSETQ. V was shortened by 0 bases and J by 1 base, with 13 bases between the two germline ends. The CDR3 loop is CASSLAPAGKNTEAFF. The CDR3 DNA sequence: TGCGCCAGCAGCTTGGCCCCGGCGGGGAAGAACACTGAAGCTTTCTTT.

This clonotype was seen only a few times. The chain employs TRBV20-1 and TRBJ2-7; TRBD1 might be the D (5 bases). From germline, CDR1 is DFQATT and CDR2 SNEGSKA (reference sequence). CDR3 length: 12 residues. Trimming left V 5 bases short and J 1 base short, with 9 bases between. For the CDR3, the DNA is TGCAGTGCTGTTAGGACATCCTACGAGCAGTACTTC. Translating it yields CSAVRTSYEQYF.

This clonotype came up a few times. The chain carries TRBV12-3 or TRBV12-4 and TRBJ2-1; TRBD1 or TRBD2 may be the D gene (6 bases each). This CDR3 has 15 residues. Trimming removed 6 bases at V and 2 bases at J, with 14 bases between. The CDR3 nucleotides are TGTGCCAGCAGCACCCGGGGGCTCCCCTACAATGAGCAGTTCTTC. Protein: CASSTRGLPYNEQFF.

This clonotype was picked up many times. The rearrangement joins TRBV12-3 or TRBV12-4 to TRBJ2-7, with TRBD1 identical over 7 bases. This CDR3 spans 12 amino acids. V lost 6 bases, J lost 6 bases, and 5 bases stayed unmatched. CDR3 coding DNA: TGTGCCAGCAGCTTACAGGGGAGCGAGCAGTACTTC. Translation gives CASSLQGSEQYF.

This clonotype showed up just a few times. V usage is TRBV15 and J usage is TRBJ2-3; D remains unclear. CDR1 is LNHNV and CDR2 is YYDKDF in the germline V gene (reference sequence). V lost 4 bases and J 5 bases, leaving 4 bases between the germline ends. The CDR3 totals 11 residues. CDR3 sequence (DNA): TGTGCCACCAGCACCAGAGATACGCAGTATTTT. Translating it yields CATSTRDTQYF. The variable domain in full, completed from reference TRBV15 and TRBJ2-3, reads DAMVIQNPRYQVTQFGKPVTLSCSQTLNHNVMYWYQQKSSQAPKLLFHYYDKDFNNEADTPDNFQSRRPNTSFCFLDIRSPGLGDTAMYLCATSTRDTQYFGPGTRLTVL.

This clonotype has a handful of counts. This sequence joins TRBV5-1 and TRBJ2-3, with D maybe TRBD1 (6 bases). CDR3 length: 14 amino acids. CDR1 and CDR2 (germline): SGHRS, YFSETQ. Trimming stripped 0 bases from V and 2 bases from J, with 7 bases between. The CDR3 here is CASSLEGVTDTQYF. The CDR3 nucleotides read TGCGCCAGCAGCTTGGAGGGGGTCACAGATACGCAGTATTTT.

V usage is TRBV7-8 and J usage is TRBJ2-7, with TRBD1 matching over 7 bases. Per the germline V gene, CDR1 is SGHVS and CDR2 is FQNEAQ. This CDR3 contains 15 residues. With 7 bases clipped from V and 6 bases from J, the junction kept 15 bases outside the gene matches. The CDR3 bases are TGTGCCAGCATCCAATTTGGGACAGTCATGGCCGAGCAGTACTTC. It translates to CASIQFGTVMAEQYF.

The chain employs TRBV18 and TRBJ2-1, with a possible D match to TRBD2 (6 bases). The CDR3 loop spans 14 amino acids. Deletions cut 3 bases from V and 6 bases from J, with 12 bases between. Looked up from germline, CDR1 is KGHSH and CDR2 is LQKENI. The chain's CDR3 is CASSPDRLGNEQFF. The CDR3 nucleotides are TGTGCCAGCTCACCTGACAGACTAGGCAATGAGCAGTTCTTC.

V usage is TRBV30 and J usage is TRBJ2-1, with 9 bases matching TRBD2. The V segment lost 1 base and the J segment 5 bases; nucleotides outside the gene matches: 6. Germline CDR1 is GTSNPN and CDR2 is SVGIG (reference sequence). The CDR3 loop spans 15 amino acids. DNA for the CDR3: TGTGCCTGGAGTGGAGGACTAGCGCGCGACAATGAGCAGTTCTTC. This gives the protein CAWSGGLARDNEQFF.

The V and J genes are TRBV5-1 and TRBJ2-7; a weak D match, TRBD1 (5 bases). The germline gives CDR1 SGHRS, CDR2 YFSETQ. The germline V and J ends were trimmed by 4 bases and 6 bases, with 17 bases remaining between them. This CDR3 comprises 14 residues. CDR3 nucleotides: TGCGCCAGCAGCGGATTCAGGGTTGGCGGCGAGCAGTACTTC. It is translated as CASSGFRVGGEQYF.

CDR3 coding DNA: TGCAGTCTAGCGGGAGTGCAGGCAGATACGCAGTATTTT. Its translation is CSLAGVQADTQYF. The chain is built from TRBV20-1 and TRBJ2-3, with 10 nucleotides matching TRBD2. The germline gives CDR1 DFQATT, CDR2 SNEGSKA (reference sequence). The CDR3 contains 13 residues. V shed 8 bases, J shed 4 bases, and the junction held 6 bases outside the gene matches.

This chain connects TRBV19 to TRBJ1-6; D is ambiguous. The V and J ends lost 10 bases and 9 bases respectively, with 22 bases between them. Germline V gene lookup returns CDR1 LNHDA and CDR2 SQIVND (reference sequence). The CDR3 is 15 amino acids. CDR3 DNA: TGTGCCACTAAACTAGCGTCCGAGGGCAGTTCACCCCTCCACTTT. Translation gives CATKLASEGSSPLHF.

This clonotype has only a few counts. The CDR3 reads CSVSLGQSGNTIYF. For the CDR3, the DNA is TGCAGCGTCTCGCTGGGACAGAGCGGAAACACCATATATTTT. This chain joins TRBV29-1 and TRBJ1-3; TRBD1 matches at 7 bases. The CDR3 contains 14 residues. V was clipped by 6 bases and J by 4 bases; unmatched bases: 9. The germline gives CDR1 SQVTM, CDR2 ANQGSEA. The variable domain in full, with the rest retrieved from reference TRBV29-1 and TRBJ1-3, is SAVISQKPSRDICQRGTSLTIQCQVDSQVTMMFWYRQQPGQSLTLIATANQGSEATYESGFVIDKFPISRPNLTFSTLTVSNMSPEDSSIYLCSVSLGQSGNTIYFGEGSWLTVV.

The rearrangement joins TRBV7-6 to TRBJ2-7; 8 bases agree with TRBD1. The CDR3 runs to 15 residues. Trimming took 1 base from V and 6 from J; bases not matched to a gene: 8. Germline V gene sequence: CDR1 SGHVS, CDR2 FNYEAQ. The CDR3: CASSLEDRVVSEQYF. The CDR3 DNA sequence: TGTGCCAGCAGCTTAGAGGACAGGGTGGTGTCCGAGCAGTACTTC.

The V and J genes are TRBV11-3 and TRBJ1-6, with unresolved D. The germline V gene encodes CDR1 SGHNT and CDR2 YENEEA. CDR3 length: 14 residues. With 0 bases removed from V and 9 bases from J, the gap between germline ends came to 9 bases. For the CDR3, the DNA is TGTGCCAGCAGCTTAGACAAACTCCTTTCACCCCTCCACTTT. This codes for CASSLDKLLSPLHF.

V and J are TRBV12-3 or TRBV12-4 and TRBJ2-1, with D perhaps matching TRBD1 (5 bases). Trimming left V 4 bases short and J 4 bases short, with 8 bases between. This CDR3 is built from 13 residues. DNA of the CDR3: TGTGCCAGCAGTTATCAGGGTTACAATGAGCAGTTCTTC. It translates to CASSYQGYNEQFF.

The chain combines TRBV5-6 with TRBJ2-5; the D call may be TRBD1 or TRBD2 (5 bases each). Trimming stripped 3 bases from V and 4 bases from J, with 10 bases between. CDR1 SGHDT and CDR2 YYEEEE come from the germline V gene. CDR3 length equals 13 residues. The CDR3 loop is CASSWDPIETQYF. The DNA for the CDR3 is TGTGCCAGCAGCTGGGACCCTATAGAGACCCAGTACTTC. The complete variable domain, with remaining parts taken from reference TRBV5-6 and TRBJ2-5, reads DAGVTQSPTHLIKTRGQQVTLRCSPKSGHDTVSWYQQALGQGPQFIFQYYEEEERQRGNFPDRFSGHQFPNYSSELNVNALLLGDSALYLCASSWDPIETQYFGPGTRLLVL.

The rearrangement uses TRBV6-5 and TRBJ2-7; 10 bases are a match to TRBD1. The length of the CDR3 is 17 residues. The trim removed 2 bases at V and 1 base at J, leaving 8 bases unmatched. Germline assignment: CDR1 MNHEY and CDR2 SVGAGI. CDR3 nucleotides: TGTGCCAGCAGTTACACGGCTGGGGGACAGGGGTCCTACGAGCAGTACTTC. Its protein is CASSYTAGGQGSYEQYF.

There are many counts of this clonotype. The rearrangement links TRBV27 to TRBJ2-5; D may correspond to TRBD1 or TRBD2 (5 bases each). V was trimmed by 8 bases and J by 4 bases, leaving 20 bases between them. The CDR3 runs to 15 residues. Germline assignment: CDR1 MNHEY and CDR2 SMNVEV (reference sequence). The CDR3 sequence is CASGRGSLGLETQYF. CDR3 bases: TGTGCCAGCGGTCGGGGCAGTTTGGGTTTAGAGACCCAGTACTTC.

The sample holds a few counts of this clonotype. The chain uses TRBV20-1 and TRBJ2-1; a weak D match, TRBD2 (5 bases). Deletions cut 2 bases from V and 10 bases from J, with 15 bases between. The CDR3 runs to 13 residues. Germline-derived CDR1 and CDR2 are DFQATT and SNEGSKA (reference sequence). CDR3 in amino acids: CSARQLVPGEQFF. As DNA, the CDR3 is TGCAGTGCTAGACAGCTAGTCCCGGGGGAGCAGTTCTTC.

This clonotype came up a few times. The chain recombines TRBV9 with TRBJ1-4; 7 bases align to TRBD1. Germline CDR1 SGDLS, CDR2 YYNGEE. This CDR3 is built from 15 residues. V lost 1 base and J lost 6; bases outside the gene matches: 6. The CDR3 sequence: CASSVSQGIDEKLFF. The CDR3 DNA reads TGTGCCAGCAGCGTATCACAGGGGATTGATGAAAAACTGTTTTTT.

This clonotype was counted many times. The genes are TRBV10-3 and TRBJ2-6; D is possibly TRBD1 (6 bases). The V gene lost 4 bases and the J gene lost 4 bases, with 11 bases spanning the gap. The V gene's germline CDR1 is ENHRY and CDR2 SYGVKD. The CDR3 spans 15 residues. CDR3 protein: CAISVTGTGANVLTF. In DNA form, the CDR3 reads TGTGCCATCAGTGTTACAGGGACAGGGGCCAACGTCCTGACTTTC.

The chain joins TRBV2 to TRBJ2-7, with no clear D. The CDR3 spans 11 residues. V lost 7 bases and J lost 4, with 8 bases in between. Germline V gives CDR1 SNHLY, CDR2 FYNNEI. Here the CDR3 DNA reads TGTGCCAGCATGAGTGAGTACGAGCAGTACTTC. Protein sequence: CASMSEYEQYF.

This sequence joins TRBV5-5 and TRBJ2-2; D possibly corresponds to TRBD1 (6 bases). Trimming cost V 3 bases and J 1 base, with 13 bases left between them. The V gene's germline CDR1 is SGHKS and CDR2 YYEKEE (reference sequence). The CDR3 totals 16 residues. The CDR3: CASSWYGQMNTGELFF. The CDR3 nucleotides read TGTGCCAGCAGCTGGTACGGACAGATGAACACCGGGGAGCTGTTTTTT.

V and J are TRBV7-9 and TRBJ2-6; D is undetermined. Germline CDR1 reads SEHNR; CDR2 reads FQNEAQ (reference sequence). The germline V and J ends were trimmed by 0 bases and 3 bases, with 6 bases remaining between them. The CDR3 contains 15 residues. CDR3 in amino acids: CASSLAQIGANVLTF. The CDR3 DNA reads TGTGCCAGCAGCTTAGCGCAAATTGGGGCCAACGTCCTGACTTTC.

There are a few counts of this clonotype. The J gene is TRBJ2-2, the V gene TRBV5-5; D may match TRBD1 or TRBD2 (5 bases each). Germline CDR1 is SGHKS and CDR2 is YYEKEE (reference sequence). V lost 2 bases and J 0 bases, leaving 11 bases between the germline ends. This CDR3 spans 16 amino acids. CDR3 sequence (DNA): TGTGCCAGCAGCTTCGGGACCGCGGCGAACACCGGGGAGCTGTTTTTT. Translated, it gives CASSFGTAANTGELFF.

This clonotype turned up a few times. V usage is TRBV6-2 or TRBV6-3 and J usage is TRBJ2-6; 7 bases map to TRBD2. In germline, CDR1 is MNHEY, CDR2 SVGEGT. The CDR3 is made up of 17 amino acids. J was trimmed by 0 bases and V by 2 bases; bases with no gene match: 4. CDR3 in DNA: TGTGCCAGCAGTTACGCGGGGGATTACTCTGGGGCCAACGTCCTGACTTTC. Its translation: CASSYAGDYSGANVLTF.

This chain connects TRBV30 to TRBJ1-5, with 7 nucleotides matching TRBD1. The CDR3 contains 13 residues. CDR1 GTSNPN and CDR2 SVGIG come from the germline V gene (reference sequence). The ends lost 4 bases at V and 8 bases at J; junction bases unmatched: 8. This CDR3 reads CAWTPGGFEPQHF. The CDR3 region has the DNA TGTGCCTGGACACCAGGGGGGTTTGAGCCCCAGCATTTT.

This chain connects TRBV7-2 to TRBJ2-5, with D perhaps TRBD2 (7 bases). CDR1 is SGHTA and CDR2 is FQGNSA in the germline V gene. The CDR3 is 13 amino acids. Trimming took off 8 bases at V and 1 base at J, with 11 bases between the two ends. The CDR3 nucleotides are TGTGCCAGCCGGGGGGCTTCCCAAGAGACCCAGTACTTC. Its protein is CASRGASQETQYF.